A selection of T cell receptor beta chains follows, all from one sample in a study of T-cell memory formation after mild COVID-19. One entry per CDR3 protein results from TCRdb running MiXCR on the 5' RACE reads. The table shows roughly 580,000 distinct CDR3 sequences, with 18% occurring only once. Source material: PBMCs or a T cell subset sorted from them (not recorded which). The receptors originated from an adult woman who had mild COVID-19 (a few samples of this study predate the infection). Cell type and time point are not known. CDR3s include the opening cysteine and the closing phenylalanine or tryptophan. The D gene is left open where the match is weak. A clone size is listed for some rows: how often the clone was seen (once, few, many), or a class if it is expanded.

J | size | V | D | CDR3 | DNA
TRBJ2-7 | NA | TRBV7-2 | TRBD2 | CASSLAGGKYEQYF | TGTGCCAGCAGCCTAGCGGGAGGTAAATACGAGCAGTACTTC
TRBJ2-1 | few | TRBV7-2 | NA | CASSLVSTRASYNEQFF | TGTGCCAGCAGCTTAGTCTCGACTAGGGCCTCCTACAATGAGCAGTTCTTC
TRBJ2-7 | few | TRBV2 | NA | CASSEGGAAYEQYF | TGTGCCAGCAGTGAGGGCGGAGCAGCCTACGAGCAGTACTTC
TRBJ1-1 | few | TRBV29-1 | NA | CSVEDRSGGNTEAFF | TGCAGCGTTGAAGATCGGAGTGGCGGGAACACTGAAGCTTTCTTT
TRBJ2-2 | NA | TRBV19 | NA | CASRKDPGELFF | TGTGCCAGTAGGAAGGACCCCGGGGAGCTGTTTTTT
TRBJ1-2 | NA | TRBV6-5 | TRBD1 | CASSRRGPGGYTF | TGTGCCAGCAGTCGAAGGGGGCCTGGTGGCTACACCTTC
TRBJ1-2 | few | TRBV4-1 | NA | CASSPGTRNYGYTF | TGCGCCAGCAGCCCAGGGACAAGAAACTATGGCTACACCTTC
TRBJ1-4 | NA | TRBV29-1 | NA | CSALGGQVNEKLFF | TGCAGCGCCTTGGGGGGACAAGTTAATGAAAAACTGTTTTTT
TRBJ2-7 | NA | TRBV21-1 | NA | CASSSRRESYEQYF | TGTGCCAGCAGCTCCCGGAGGGAATCCTACGAGCAGTACTTC
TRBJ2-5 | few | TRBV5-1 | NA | CASSLGGSLVGETQYF | TGCGCCAGCAGCTTGGGAGGGTCCCTTGTGGGAGAGACCCAGTACTTC
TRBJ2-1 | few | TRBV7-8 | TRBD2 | CASSFRAGVHNEQFF | TGTGCCAGCAGCTTTAGGGCGGGAGTACATAATGAGCAGTTCTTC
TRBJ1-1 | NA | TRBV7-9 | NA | CASSLVVGDSEAFF | TGTGCCAGCAGCTTAGTAGTGGGGGACTCTGAAGCTTTCTTT
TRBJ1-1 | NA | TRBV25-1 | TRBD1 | CASSESDRVTPPTFF | TGTGCCAGCAGTGAAAGCGACAGGGTAACCCCTCCGACTTTCTTT
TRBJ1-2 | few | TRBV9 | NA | CASSVAMGSYGYTF | TGTGCCAGCAGCGTAGCTATGGGTTCCTATGGCTACACCTTC
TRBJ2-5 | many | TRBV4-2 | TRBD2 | CASSQAKDGGAHETQYF | TGTGCCAGCAGCCAAGCGAAGGACGGGGGGGCCCATGAGACCCAGTACTTC
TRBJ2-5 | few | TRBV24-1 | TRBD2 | CATSAPGLAPQETQYF | TGTGCCACCAGTGCACCGGGACTAGCGCCCCAAGAGACCCAGTACTTC
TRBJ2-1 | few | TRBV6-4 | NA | CASSGWTGSSYNEQFF | TGTGCCAGCAGTGGTTGGACTGGCAGCTCCTACAATGAGCAGTTCTTC
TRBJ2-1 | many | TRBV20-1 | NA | CSASGRTYNEQFF | TGCAGTGCTAGTGGGAGAACCTACAATGAGCAGTTCTTC
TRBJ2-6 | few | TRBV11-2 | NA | CASSLDPGTAPSGANVLTF | TGTGCCAGCAGCTTAGATCCGGGGACCGCACCCTCTGGGGCCAACGTCCTGACTTTC
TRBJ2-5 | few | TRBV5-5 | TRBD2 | CASRRLAGDQETQYF | TGTGCCAGTAGAAGACTAGCGGGAGACCAAGAGACCCAGTACTTC
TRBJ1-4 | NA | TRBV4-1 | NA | CASSPKGRGRSGQLFF | TGCGCCAGCAGCCCAAAAGGCAGGGGTCGATCAGGCCAACTGTTTTTT
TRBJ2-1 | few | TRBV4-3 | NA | CASSQEGGGRGWDEQFF | TGCGCCAGCAGCCAAGAGGGAGGCGGTAGGGGGTGGGATGAGCAGTTCTTC
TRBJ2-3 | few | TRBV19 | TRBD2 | CASSTRAGAYADTQYF | TGTGCCAGTAGTACTCGAGCGGGAGCTTATGCAGATACGCAGTATTTT
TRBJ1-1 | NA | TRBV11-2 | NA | CATMTLGANTEAFF | TGTGCCACCATGACCCTGGGGGCGAACACTGAAGCTTTCTTT
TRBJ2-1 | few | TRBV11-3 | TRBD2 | CASSGGLAHEQFF | TGTGCCAGCAGCGGGGGACTAGCCCATGAGCAGTTCTTC
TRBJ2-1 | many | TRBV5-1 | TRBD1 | CATSRDRSSYNEQFF | TGCGCCACCTCAAGGGACAGGAGCTCCTACAATGAGCAGTTCTTC
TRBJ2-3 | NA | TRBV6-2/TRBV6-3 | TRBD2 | CASSYLGLAGPDTQYF | TGTGCCAGCAGTTACTTGGGGCTAGCGGGACCCGATACGCAGTATTTT
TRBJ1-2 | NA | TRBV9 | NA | CASSLGTPANYGYTF | TGTGCCAGCAGCCTTGGGACTCCAGCGAACTATGGCTACACCTTC
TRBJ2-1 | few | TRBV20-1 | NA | CSAKAPRGYNEQFF | TGCAGTGCTAAAGCCCCTCGGGGTTACAATGAGCAGTTCTTC
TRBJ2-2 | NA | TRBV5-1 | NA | CASSAGTLMNTGELFF | TGCGCCAGCAGCGCCGGGACACTCATGAACACCGGGGAGCTGTTTTTT
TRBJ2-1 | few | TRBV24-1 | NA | CATSDLSRTNEQFF | TGTGCCACCAGTGATTTAAGCAGGACCAATGAGCAGTTCTTC
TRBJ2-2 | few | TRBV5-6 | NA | CASSVGGNVVGELFF | TGTGCCAGCAGCGTTGGGGGCAATGTCGTCGGGGAGCTGTTTTTT
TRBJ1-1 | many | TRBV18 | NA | CASSPTGMNTEAFF | TGTGCCAGCAGCCCCACAGGAATGAACACTGAAGCTTTCTTT
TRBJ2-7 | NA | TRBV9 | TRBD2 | CASSGGVLAAYEQYF | TGTGCCAGCAGCGGGGGGGTACTAGCGGCCTACGAGCAGTACTTC
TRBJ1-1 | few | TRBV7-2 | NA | CASSPRQNMNTEAFF | TGTGCCAGCAGCCCCCGACAGAACATGAACACTGAAGCTTTCTTT
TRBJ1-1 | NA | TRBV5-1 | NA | CASSAYDRANTEAFF | TGCGCCAGCAGCGCGTACGACAGAGCTAACACTGAAGCTTTCTTT
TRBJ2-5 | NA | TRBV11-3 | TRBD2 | CASSYQAGGSETQYF | TGTGCCAGCAGCTATCAAGCGGGAGGGTCAGAGACCCAGTACTTC
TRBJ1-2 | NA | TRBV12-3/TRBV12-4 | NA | CASSSMGGDGYTF | TGTGCCAGCAGTTCCATGGGCGGCGATGGCTACACCTTC
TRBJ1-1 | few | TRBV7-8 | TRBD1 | CASSPRRDSPTSYTEAFF | TGTGCCAGCAGCCCCCGCCGGGACAGCCCAACCTCGTACACTGAAGCTTTCTTT
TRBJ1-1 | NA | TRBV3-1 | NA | CASSQDIGFEAFF | TGTGCCAGCAGCCAAGACATTGGCTTTGAAGCTTTCTTT
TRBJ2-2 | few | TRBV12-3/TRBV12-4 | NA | CASSLRGRFTGELFF | TGTGCCAGCAGTTTAAGGGGACGGTTCACCGGGGAGCTGTTTTTT
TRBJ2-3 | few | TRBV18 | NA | CASSPPNRGTDTQYF | TGTGCCAGCTCACCACCCAACAGGGGCACAGATACGCAGTATTTT
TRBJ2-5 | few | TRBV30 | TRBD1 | CAWSVRGGSGKETQYF | TGTGCCTGGAGTGTGAGAGGGGGCAGCGGTAAAGAGACCCAGTACTTC
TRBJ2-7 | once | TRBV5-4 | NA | CASTDRQYEQYF | TGTGCCAGCACCGATAGACAGTACGAGCAGTACTTC
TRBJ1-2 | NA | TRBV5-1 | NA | CASSSTSSAGGYTF | TGCGCCAGCAGCTCAACCTCGTCCGCGGGGGGCTACACCTTC
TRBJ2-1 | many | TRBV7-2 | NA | CASSLGRNNEQFF | TGCGCCAGCAGCTTGGGCAGGAACAATGAGCAGTTCTTC
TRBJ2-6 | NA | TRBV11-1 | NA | CASSLVPGSGANVLTF | TGTGCCAGCAGCTTAGTCCCGGGATCTGGGGCCAACGTCCTGACTTTC
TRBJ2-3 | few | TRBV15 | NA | CATSRDSGTTDTQYF | TGTGCCACCAGCAGAGATAGCGGCACCACAGATACGCAGTATTTT
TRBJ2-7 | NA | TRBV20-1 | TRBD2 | CSARPTGGTSYEQYF | TGCAGTGCTAGACCCACGGGGGGGACCTCCTACGAGCAGTACTTC
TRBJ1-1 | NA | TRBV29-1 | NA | CSVRRMNTEAFF | TGCAGCGTCCGACGGATGAACACTGAAGCTTTCTTT
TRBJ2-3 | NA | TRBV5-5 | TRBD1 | CASSLIPGGSTDTQYF | TGTGCCAGCAGCTTGATTCCAGGGGGTAGCACAGATACGCAGTATTTT
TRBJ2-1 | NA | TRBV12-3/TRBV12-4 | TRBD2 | CASSFDPGLVRHNEQFF | TGTGCCAGCAGTTTCGACCCGGGACTAGTTCGACACAATGAGCAGTTCTTC